This T cell receptor beta chain was sequenced during a study of cytomegalovirus exposure and HLA in healthy donors. General study findings and limits: Likely technical artifact: a cluster of highly shared sequence variants. Most subjects had HLA-A and HLA-B alleles reportedly predicted accurately by TCR beta sequences. TCR beta sequences numbering 15,000 to 20,000 were associated with HLA alleles at 0.05 false discovery rate in a later analysis. Earlier analysis found most TCR beta V segments productive about 90% or about 30% of the time.

This clone was counted a single time. The antigen remains undetermined. The PCR contained 60 Vbeta and 13 Jbeta primers. Clones were sequenced by immunoSEQ multiplex PCR, and TCRdb holds only the in-frame ones, with some missing. This table holds about 160,000 clones, roughly 80% found once. The CDR3 runs to 11 residues. Trimming left V 2 bases short and J 5 bases short, with 2 bases between. The V gene's germline CDR1 is LNHDA and CDR2 SQIVND (reference sequence). The chain carries TRBV19 and TRBJ2-3; D not resolved. The sequence came from a boy aged 2 to 10 in good health and CMV-seronegative. The sample consisted of PBMCs. The chain's CDR3 is CASSIQDTQYF. For the CDR3, the DNA is TGTGCCAGTAGTATACAAGATACGCAGTATTTT.